The present entry profiles one T cell receptor (beta chain) with its context. Its cognate antigen has yet to be identified. No qualities accompany the bases; no much larger clone lies one base away. TCRbeta CDR3 regions were amplified from genomic DNA using the immunoSEQ Assay, a bias-controlled multiplex PCR. Under the source paper's analysis protocol: Within the assay, amplification of reference gene primers was used to estimate how many nucleated cells each sample contained. To quantify the absolute abundance of each unique TCRbeta CDR3 rearrangement, sequence reads were collapsed and filtered. For each sample, productive Simpson clonality was calculated as the square root of Simpson's diversity index over productive rearrangements. Not all clones reach the TCRdb copy of this immuneACCESS table, which keeps in-frame sequences only. Checked studies attribute under half of the gap to unresolved V genes and leave the rest unexplained. That table gives V, J and clone size, and the DNA gave D and trimming. The sample table holds fewer than 300,000 clones, of which approximately 87% were seen once. Of the sample, 10% to 15% is held by the ten largest clones.

At one collaborating source in Seattle, patients were enrolled during active infection and were followed longitudinally through the course of disease. Each collaborating institution followed its own protocols to collect whole blood in K2EDTA tubes. For TCRbeta analysis, collaborator samples were shipped as frozen whole blood, as isolated PBMCs, or as DNA extracted from either sample type. This record belongs to a study of blood T cell repertoires in COVID-19 (dated by TCRdb to about 2020). Broadly, across the study: Collaborator samples came from the United States, Italy and Spain and covered acute and convalescent phases of COVID-19. Samples were obtained from the ongoing ImmuneRACE study (first 160 participants) and from some 1,200 subjects provided by 6 global collaborators. Subjects who had been exposed to COVID-19, were actively infected with it, or had recovered from it provided the deeply sampled blood TCRbeta repertoires that made up the dataset. Sample metadata almost always included a de-identified subject ID, COVID-19 status, age in years and sex. HLA class I and class II types, where available, came from metadata supplied by the sample provider rather than from assay-based typing. The repertoires were released in a freely available public database meant as a resource for research on the immune response to SARS-CoV-2. The material from the prospective study consisted of cDNA or gDNA derived from T cells, B-cell-depleted T cells, or PBMCs.

Results the study describes overall, beyond this receptor: The quantity of clinical and demographic metadata differed by source and by participant and was supplied without curation.

The specimen was peripheral blood. This TCR was recovered from a woman aged 25 to 45 with COVID-19, enrolled during active disease.

CDR3 region: CASSTPYRDRGKYGYTF. The DNA sequence is as follows: TGTGCCAGTAGTACTCCTTACCGGGACAGGGGTAAATATGGCTACACCTTC. Recombination linked TRBV19 to TRBJ1-2, and 10 junctional nucleotides match TRBD1. V is cut back by 4 bases and J by 5 bases, with 13 bases in the junction unmatched. The germline V gene (reference sequence) provides CDR1 LNHDA and CDR2 SQIVND. From the cysteine up to the phenylalanine, the CDR3 has a length of 17 residues. This entry keeps only the CDR3 DNA: 51 bases, framed from base 1.